Sequencing of this T cell receptor (beta chain) was carried out in a study of OX40 agonist ivuxolimab in advanced cancers. Study-wide background: Ivuxolimab is an agonistic anti-OX40 (CD134) antibody, and patients were treated with it. Findings and caveats of the study: Some of the nonresponding patients also showed low levels of normalized T-cell clonal expansion.

Patients with a history of autoimmune disease or on systemic immunosuppression were excluded. This clone was observed once. Antigen: not known. The CDR3 contains 16 residues. V trimming: 5 bases; J trimming: 2 bases; junction bases outside the gene matches: 9. The germline V gene has CDR1 SGHVS and CDR2 FQNEAQ. TCRdb's copy holds only in-frame clones and misses some; the assay was immunoSEQ multiplex PCR. Of under 80,000 clones listed, 90% are singletons. The chain is built from TRBV7-8 and TRBJ1-1, with 9 bases fitting TRBD1. The origin of this receptor is an adult with an advanced solid tumor such as melanoma, head and neck, liver or kidney cancer. The starting material was CD4+ or CD8+ T cells sorted from blood, obtained in a trial of the OX40 agonist ivuxolimab. The CDR3 DNA follows: TGTGCCAGCAGCGACCGGGACAGGGCCTTCAACACTGAAGCTTTCTTT. Translation: CASSDRDRAFNTEAFF.